Reported below is one T cell receptor beta chain. The data are from a study of blood T cell repertoires in COVID-19. As for the study in general: Samples came from the United States, Italy and Spain, spanning acute and convalescent COVID-19. Nucleic acid was either cDNA or gDNA, and it came from T cells, B-cell-depleted T cells, or PBMCs.

Germline CDR1 reads SNHLY; CDR2 reads FYNNEI. The CDR3 contains 14 residues. V was pared by 2 bases and J by 6 bases, with 6 bases of the junction left unmatched. In the original analysis: Reference gene primer amplification gave nucleated cell count estimates. The table came from immunoSEQ multiplex PCR; TCRdb's copy has only in-frame clones and leaves some out. That table is the source of V, J and clone size, and D and trimming were worked out from the DNA. The sample holds 60,000 or so clones, roughly four fifths seen once. Sequencing was carried out using peripheral blood. This chain connects TRBV2 to TRBJ2-7, with 8 bases that match TRBD1. This receptor was obtained from a woman of 80 years or more with acute or convalescent COVID-19. The DNA of the CDR3 is TGTGCCAGCAGTGAACGGACAGGGTTAGGCGAGCAGTACTTC. Translation gives CASSERTGLGEQYF.